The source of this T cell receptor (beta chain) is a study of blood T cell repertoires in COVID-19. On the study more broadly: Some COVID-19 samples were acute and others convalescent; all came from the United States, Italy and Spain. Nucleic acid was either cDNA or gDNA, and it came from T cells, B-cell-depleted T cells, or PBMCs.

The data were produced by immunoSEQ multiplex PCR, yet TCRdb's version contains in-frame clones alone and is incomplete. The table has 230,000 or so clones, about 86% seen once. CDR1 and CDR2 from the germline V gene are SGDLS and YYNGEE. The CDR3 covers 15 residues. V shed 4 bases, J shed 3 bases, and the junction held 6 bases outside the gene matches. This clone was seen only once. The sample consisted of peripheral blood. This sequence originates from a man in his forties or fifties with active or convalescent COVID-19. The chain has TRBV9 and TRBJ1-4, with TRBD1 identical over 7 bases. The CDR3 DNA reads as TGTGCCAGCAGCCCCGCAGGGGGGTCTAATGAAAAACTGTTTTTT. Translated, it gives CASSPAGGSNEKLFF.